The following is a T cell receptor beta chain sequence with its context. Its antigen is as yet unknown. The table came from immunoSEQ multiplex PCR; TCRdb's copy has only in-frame clones and leaves some out. The sample shows around 400,000 clones, roughly 89% of them seen only once. The record originates from a study of cytomegalovirus exposure and HLA in healthy donors. The donors were members of the roughly 120-subject validation cohort (separate from the roughly 680-subject first cohort). Study results and limitations: TCR beta chains numbering 164 were designated cytomegalovirus-associated.

The CDR3 consists of 14 residues. The V gene lost 7 bases and the J gene lost 6 bases, with 21 bases spanning the gap. Per germline, CDR1 GTSNPN and CDR2 SVGIG (reference sequence). The TCR originated in a woman younger than 30 in good health and CMV-seronegative. The chain uses TRBV30 and TRBJ1-2, with D possibly matching TRBD1 (6 bases). The sample was PBMCs. The CDR3 DNA sequence: TGTGCCTTGGCGTCCGGGACAAAAGTTCATGGCTACACCTTC. It encodes CALASGTKVHGYTF.